The 21 T cell receptor beta chains reported below all come from one sample, sequenced in a study of shared clonotypes between healthy human individuals. Profiling relied on immunoSEQ multiplex PCR, and the TCRdb table lists in-frame clones only, not all of them. The sample records more than 2 million clones, over 85% being singletons. Sequencing was carried out using naive CD4+ T cells sorted from blood. The subset was: CD45RA+ positively selected. These receptors originate from a young man in good health.

The chain carries TRBV7-3 and TRBJ1-1; TRBD1 agrees at 7 bases. Per germline, CDR1 SGHTA and CDR2 FQGTGA. The length of the CDR3 is 13 residues. Losses at the gene ends were 5 bases for V and 4 bases for J; bases not matched to a gene: 4. CDR3 sequence reads: CASSQDRSTEAFF. CDR3 sequence (DNA): TGTGCCAGCAGCCAGGACAGGAGCACTGAAGCTTTCTTT.

The gene calls are TRBV18 and TRBJ2-3, with D tentatively TRBD1 (5 bases). V was pared by 0 bases and J by 2 bases, with 12 bases between. The CDR3 contains 16 residues. Germline assignment: CDR1 KGHSH and CDR2 LQKENI. CDR3 in DNA: TGTGCCAGCTCACCACCGTTGAGACAGTTCACAGATACGCAGTATTTT. It encodes CASSPPLRQFTDTQYF.

This chain links TRBV10-3 with TRBJ2-4, with D unclear. CDR3 size: 14 residues. V lost 6 bases and J 8 bases, leaving 17 bases between the germline ends. The germline V gene has CDR1 ENHRY and CDR2 SYGVKD. CDR3 nucleotides: TGTGCCATCAGCCCCGGGCCAAGCGTTGACATTCAGTACTTC. It encodes CAISPGPSVDIQYF.

V gene TRBV5-1 combines with J gene TRBJ2-7, with D perhaps given as TRBD1 or TRBD2 (5 bases each). V lost 0 bases and J lost 2, with 12 bases in between. Per germline, CDR1 SGHRS and CDR2 YFSETQ. The CDR3 sequence is 15 residues long. CDR3 sequence reads: CASSLDQGPTYEQYF. The CDR3 coding sequence is TGCGCCAGCAGCTTGGACCAGGGACCTACCTACGAGCAGTACTTC.

This chain joins TRBV5-1 and TRBJ2-7; D might be TRBD2 (5 bases). CDR1 SGHRS and CDR2 YFSETQ come from the germline V gene. The CDR3 has 15 residues. The ends were cut back, 2 bases at V and 3 bases at J, with 15 bases in the middle. CDR3 nucleotide sequence: TGCGCCAGCAGCTTAAGAGGGAGCATGAACTACGAGCAGTACTTC. Protein sequence: CASSLRGSMNYEQYF.

The rearrangement joins TRBV27 to TRBJ1-5; 7 bases agree with TRBD1. With 5 bases clipped from V and 0 bases from J, the junction kept 7 bases outside the gene matches. The CDR3 consists of 16 residues. Germline-derived CDR1 and CDR2 are MNHEY and SMNVEV (reference sequence). The CDR3 bases are TGTGCCAGCAGTAGAGGGGGCGGGGGTAGCAATCAGCCCCAGCATTTT. It encodes CASSRGGGGSNQPQHF.

About this clone itself: The germline gene is not matched at one end of the junction; a read error may be the cause. The genes are TRBV7-7 and TRBJ2-5; 8 bases line up with TRBD1. The CDR3 extends over 16 amino acids. Germline CDR1 and CDR2: SSHAT and FNYEAQ (reference sequence). CDR3 in amino acids: CASSLASQGAIETQYF. CDR3 nucleotide sequence: TGTGCTAGCAGCTTAGCGAGCCAGGGGGCTATCGAGACCCAGTACTTC.

The rearrangement joins TRBV15 to TRBJ2-2; D not resolved. CDR1 and CDR2 (germline): LNHNV, YYDKDF (reference sequence). Trimming removed 0 bases at V and 7 bases at J, with 9 bases between. The CDR3 is 14 residues long. As DNA, the CDR3 is TGTGCCACCAGCAGAGATCGCGGTGTCGGGGAGCTGTTTTTT. Its translation is CATSRDRGVGELFF.

V is TRBV10-3 and J is TRBJ1-2; 7 positions match TRBD1. The CDR3 has 13 residues. Unmatched junction bases numbered 3, after V lost 2 bases and J lost 6 bases. Germline values: CDR1 ENHRY, CDR2 SYGVKD. The CDR3 spells CAISEDRDDGYTF. DNA of the CDR3: TGTGCCATCAGTGAGGACAGGGATGATGGCTACACCTTC.

J is TRBJ2-7 and V is TRBV5-4, with TRBD1 matching over 7 bases. The CDR3 covers 16 residues. CDR1 and CDR2 (germline): SGHNT, YYREEE (reference sequence). Losses at the gene ends were 0 bases for V and 3 bases for J; bases not matched to a gene: 9. Here the CDR3 DNA reads TGTGCCAGCAGCTTGGGCGCCGCACAGGGGCACTACGAGCAGTACTTC. Residues: CASSLGAAQGHYEQYF.

This chain joins TRBV30 and TRBJ1-4, with TRBD1 identical over 9 bases. The CDR3 consists of 13 residues. Germline V lookup: CDR1 GTSNPN, CDR2 SVGIG (reference sequence). With V trimmed by 4 bases and J by 8 bases, 5 bases remained unmatched. The CDR3 is CAWTTGGGEKLFF. CDR3 coding DNA: TGTGCCTGGACTACAGGGGGCGGGGAAAAACTGTTTTTT.

The V and J genes are TRBV6-6 and TRBJ1-4; D unclear. CDR1 is MNHNY and CDR2 is SVGAGI in the germline V gene (reference sequence). This CDR3 is built from 12 residues. V was cut by 7 bases and J by 10 bases, with 13 bases left in between. Here the CDR3 reads CASTHREGKLFF. The CDR3 DNA reads as TGTGCCAGCACCCATCGGGAAGGAAAACTGTTTTTT.

The V call is TRBV7-8, the J call TRBJ1-2, with a possible D match to TRBD1 (6 bases). This CDR3 is built from 13 residues. Trimming took 1 base from V and 6 from J, leaving 9 bases between them. Germline loops: CDR1 SGHVS, CDR2 FQNEAQ. CDR3 DNA: TGTGCCAGCAGCTTAGTACAGGGAAATGGCTACACCTTC. It encodes CASSLVQGNGYTF.

This chain connects TRBV7-8 to TRBJ2-7; 10 bases agree with TRBD1. Losses at the gene ends were 7 bases for V and 5 bases for J; bases not matched to a gene: 8. Germline CDR1 is SGHVS and CDR2 is FQNEAQ. This CDR3 is 14 amino acids long. The CDR3, as DNA: TGTGCCAGCACCTGGGGGGGACAGGGGAACGAGCAGTACTTC. Its translation is CASTWGGQGNEQYF.

With regard to this clone: Other DNA sequences in the sample encode the same CDR3. This chain connects TRBV9 to TRBJ2-3; D gene ambiguous. V was clipped by 0 bases and J by 0 bases, with 8 bases between them. The germline V gene has CDR1 SGDLS and CDR2 YYNGEE. The CDR3 is 15 residues long. The CDR3 reads CASSVGASSTDTQYF. The DNA for the CDR3 is TGTGCCAGCAGCGTAGGTGCATCTAGCACAGATACGCAGTATTTT. The full variable domain, rest sourced from reference TRBV9 and TRBJ2-3, is DSGVTQTPKHLITATGQRVTLRCSPRSGDLSVYWYQQSLDQGLQFLIQYYNGEERAKGNILERFSAQQFPDLHSELNLSSLELGDSALYFCASSVGASSTDTQYFGPGTRLTVL.

This clone was detected once. The rearrangement uses TRBV10-2 and TRBJ2-3, with 13 nucleotides matching TRBD2. The V and J ends lost 3 bases and 6 bases, in that order; junction bases with no gene match: 9. CDR1 and CDR2 (germline): WSHSY, SAAADI. The CDR3 has 17 amino acids. For the CDR3, the DNA is TGCGCCAGCAGTGAAGGACTAGCGGGAGTTAGGGTTGATACGCAGTATTTT. It is translated as CASSEGLAGVRVDTQYF.

This rearrangement joins TRBV5-8 to TRBJ2-7; D perhaps matches TRBD1 (5 bases). The CDR3 has 15 residues. Trimming shortened V by 0 bases and J by 2 bases, and 12 bases separated the two germline ends. Germline V CDR1 and CDR2: SGHTS, YDEGEE. The CDR3 here is CASSLAGTTAYEQYF. The CDR3 coding sequence is TGTGCCAGCAGCTTGGCCGGTACGACAGCCTACGAGCAGTACTTC.

As for this clone: Within the sample, other DNA sequences also encode this same CDR3. The chain combines TRBV5-4 with TRBJ1-5; 8 positions match TRBD1. The V gene end was trimmed by 4 bases and the J gene end by 4 bases; junction bases not matched to a gene: 1. The length of the CDR3 is 13 residues. The germline V gene has CDR1 SGHNT and CDR2 YYREEE (reference sequence). The CDR3 DNA reads TGTGCCAGCAGCAGGGACAGGAATCAGCCCCAGCATTTT. It is translated as CASSRDRNQPQHF.

Points on this clone: This same CDR3 is encoded by further DNA sequences in the sample. The rearrangement joins TRBV5-1 to TRBJ2-5; perhaps TRBD2 as D (5 bases). Trimming removed 2 bases from V and 4 bases from J, with 6 bases in between. CDR1 and CDR2 from the germline V gene are SGHRS and YFSETQ. The CDR3 has 12 residues. Here the CDR3 DNA reads TGCGCCAGCAGCTTAGAGGGAGAGACCCAGTACTTC. Translated, it gives CASSLEGETQYF.

The chain recombines TRBV5-1 with TRBJ2-7; 12 nucleotides align to TRBD2. The CDR3 covers 15 residues. Germline CDR1 and CDR2: SGHRS and YFSETQ. The ends lost 1 base at V and 4 bases at J; junction bases unmatched: 3. The CDR3 DNA reads TGCGCCAGCAGCTTGAACCTAGCGGGAGGGTACGAGCAGTACTTC. Amino acid sequence: CASSLNLAGGYEQYF. The whole variable domain, remainder taken from reference TRBV5-1 and TRBJ2-7, is KAGVTQTPRYLIKTRGQQVTLSCSPISGHRSVSWYQQTPGQGLQFLFEYFSETQRNKGNFPGRFSGRQFSNSRSEMNVSTLELGDSALYLCASSLNLAGGYEQYFGPGTRLTVT.

The gene calls are TRBV2 and TRBJ2-7; TRBD2 matches at 13 bases. Germline values: CDR1 SNHLY, CDR2 FYNNEI. The CDR3 runs 17 residues. Trimming cost V 4 bases and J 3 bases; bases outside gene matches: 9. The CDR3 reads CASSVLGGTSGVYEQYF. The CDR3 DNA reads TGTGCCAGCAGTGTACTAGGGGGGACTAGCGGGGTCTACGAGCAGTACTTC.